These T cell receptor beta chains were read from a single sample in a study of T and B cells in COVID-19 patients. TCRdb independently ran MiXCR on the multiplex PCR reads; one entry per CDR3 protein. The sample comprises about 8,900 distinct CDR3 sequences, about two fifths of which are singletons, and about 48% rests with the top ten. Specimen: blood. Every receptor here comes from a human donor with active COVID-19. The CDR3 runs from the conserved cysteine through the conserved F or W.

>TRBV30
CAWGLPGGSGDTQYF
>TRBV19
CASLGGYNYGYTF
>TRBV6-5
CASMKTGGGYEQYF
>TRBV13
CASSLASGGGHTGELFF
>TRBV5-4
CASSYRQASPYNEQFF
>TRBV6-2/TRBV6-3
CASSYAGPSYEQYF
>TRBV12-3/TRBV12-4
CASSLDRGDTQYF
>TRBV18
CASSPEWVSISYEQYF
>TRBV27
CASSSGGANTGELFF
>TRBV5-6
CASSGTDRENYGYTF
>TRBV10-3
CATAILNTGELFF
>TRBV14
CASRSPGAAQETQYF
>TRBV11-3
CASSPRQITEAFF
>TRBV6-5
CASTKGGGYYGYTF
>TRBV6-1
CASSEDWGATLNEQFF
>TRBV6-1
CASSSRLAGSYNEQFF
>TRBV13
CASSSIFGAGAGELFF
>TRBV5-6
CASSLEEGRNTEAFF
>TRBV19
CASSRTATNEKLFF
>TRBV6-1
CASSHGQSSYEQYF
>TRBV19
CASSTGLAAYNEQFF
>TRBV10-3
CAITSDSNYGYTF
>TRBV6-5
CASSFRLAGGVGTQYF
>TRBV13
CASSLGQGVTEAFF
>TRBV11-3
CASSFLGQGVTNTF
>TRBV27
CASKGQGRINYGYTF
>TRBV29-1
CSVGQLLPTGPSETSYNEQFF
>TRBV7-9
CASSLAGRASNEQFF
>TRBV24-1
CATSDSNQPQHF